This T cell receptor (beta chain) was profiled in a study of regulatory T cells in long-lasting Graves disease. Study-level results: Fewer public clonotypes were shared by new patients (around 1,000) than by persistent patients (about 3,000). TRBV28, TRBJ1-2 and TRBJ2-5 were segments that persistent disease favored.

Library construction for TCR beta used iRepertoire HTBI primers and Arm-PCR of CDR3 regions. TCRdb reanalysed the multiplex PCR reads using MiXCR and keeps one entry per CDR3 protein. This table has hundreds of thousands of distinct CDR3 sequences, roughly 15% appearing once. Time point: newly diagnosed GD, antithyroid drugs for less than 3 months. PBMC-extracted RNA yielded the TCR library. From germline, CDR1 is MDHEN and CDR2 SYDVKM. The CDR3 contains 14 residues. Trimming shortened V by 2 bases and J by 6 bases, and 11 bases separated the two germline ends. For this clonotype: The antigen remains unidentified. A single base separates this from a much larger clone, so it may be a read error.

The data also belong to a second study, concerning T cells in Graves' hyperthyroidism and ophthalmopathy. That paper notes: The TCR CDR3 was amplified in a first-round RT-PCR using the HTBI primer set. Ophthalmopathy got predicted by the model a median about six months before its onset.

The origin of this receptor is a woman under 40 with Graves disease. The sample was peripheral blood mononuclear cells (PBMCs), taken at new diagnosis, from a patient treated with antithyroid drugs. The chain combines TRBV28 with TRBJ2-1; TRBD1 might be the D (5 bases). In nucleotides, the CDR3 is TGTGCCAGCAGTTTAGGGGCAGTAAGCAATGAGCAGTTCTTC. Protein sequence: CASSLGAVSNEQFF.